These 8 T cell receptor beta chains share one sample of origin, sequenced in a study of blood T cell repertoires in COVID-19 (dated by TCRdb to 2018 to 2020). Library prep was done by the immunoSEQ multiplex PCR assay. TCRdb carries this immuneACCESS record with in-frame sequences only. Its versions omit some clonotypes, under half of them owing to an unresolved V gene in the studies checked, with the rest unexplained. The sample profile shows a few hundred thousand clones; 70% to 90% of them were found once. The ten largest clones add up to just over 6.5% of the sample. The sample was PBMCs or T cells enriched from blood (not recorded which). The origin of the receptors is a woman between 50 and 59 years old who had been exposed to COVID-19.

The gene calls are TRBV7-6 and TRBJ2-5; 8 bases align to TRBD1. V lost 4 bases, J lost 5 bases, and 3 bases stayed unmatched. Germline CDR1 and CDR2: SGHVS and FNYEAQ. This CDR3 is 13 amino acids long. CDR3 protein: CASSSTGAETQYF. For the CDR3, the DNA is TGTGCCAGCAGCTCGACAGGGGCGGAGACCCAGTACTTC.

V usage is TRBV10-3 and J usage is TRBJ1-4; D might be TRBD1 (6 bases). Trimming stripped 4 bases from V and 4 bases from J, with 13 bases between. The V gene's germline CDR1 is ENHRY and CDR2 SYGVKD. This CDR3 region has 15 residues. CDR3 in amino acids: CAISVSGADNEKLFF. CDR3 nucleotide sequence: TGTGCCATCAGTGTTTCAGGGGCCGATAATGAAAAACTGTTTTTT.

This chain connects TRBV2 to TRBJ1-2, with 9 bases aligning to TRBD1. J was trimmed by 8 bases and V by 11 bases; bases with no gene match: 9. Germline-derived CDR1 and CDR2 are SNHLY and FYNNEI. CDR3 length: 12 amino acids. CDR3 residues: CAGGTGPWGYTF. CDR3 nucleotide sequence: TGTGCCGGGGGGACAGGGCCTTGGGGCTACACCTTC.

The gene calls are TRBV27 and TRBJ1-1, with TRBD1 as a possible D gene (6 bases). Germline V gives CDR1 MNHEY, CDR2 SMNVEV (reference sequence). V was clipped by 7 bases and J by 7 bases, with 16 bases between them. The CDR3 totals 13 residues. The CDR3 sequence is CASKYQGSGEAFF. The CDR3 region has the DNA TGTGCCAGCAAGTACCAGGGGTCGGGTGAAGCTTTCTTT.

J is TRBJ1-3 and V is TRBV18; D is perhaps TRBD1 (5 bases). The CDR3 has 13 residues. Germline CDR1 reads KGHSH; CDR2 reads LQKENI. V lost 6 bases, J lost 4 bases, and 10 bases lay in between. The CDR3 sequence: CASSQGGGNTIYF. CDR3 bases: TGTGCCAGCTCGCAGGGTGGAGGAAACACCATATATTTT. The whole variable domain, filled in from reference TRBV18 and TRBJ1-3, reads NAGVMQNPRHLVRRRGQEARLRCSPMKGHSHVYWYRQLPEEGLKFMVYLQKENIIDESGMPKERFSAEFPKEGPSILRIQQVVRGDSAAYFCASSQGGGNTIYFGEGSWLTVV.

This clone was seen just once. V gene TRBV3-1 (or the pseudogene TRBV3-2) combines with J gene TRBJ2-7, with D perhaps TRBD2 (5 bases). There are 15 residues in the CDR3. Germline V CDR1 and CDR2: LGHDT, YNNKEL (reference sequence). The V and J ends lost 2 bases and 2 bases respectively, with 13 bases between them. The CDR3 reads CASSQYEGLAYEQYF. The CDR3 coding sequence is TGTGCCAGCAGCCAATACGAGGGATTGGCCTACGAGCAGTACTTC.

This sequence joins TRBV6-5 and TRBJ1-1, with D perhaps TRBD1 (6 bases). V was shortened by 5 bases and J by 5 bases, with 12 bases between the two germline ends. The CDR3 consists of 13 residues. Per germline, CDR1 MNHEY and CDR2 SVGAGI. CDR3 in amino acids: CASSPGTQTEAFF. In DNA, the CDR3 is TGTGCCAGCAGTCCCGGGACACAGACTGAAGCTTTCTTT.

The chain combines TRBV7-6 with TRBJ1-5; D gene ambiguous. The V end was cut by 1 base, the J end by 5 bases, with 15 bases between. The germline CDR1 and CDR2 sequences are SGHVS and FNYEAQ. The CDR3 runs to 16 residues. CDR3 in amino acids: CASSLDGRYYDQPQHF. CDR3 DNA: TGTGCCAGCAGCTTAGATGGCAGATATTACGATCAGCCCCAGCATTTT.